The text below deals with one TCR beta chain. The CDR3 consists of 15 residues. CDR1 KGHSH and CDR2 LQKENI come from the germline V gene. The ends lost 6 bases at V and 3 bases at J; junction bases unmatched: 8. Under the authors' procedure: Reference gene primers were amplified, and this amplification served to estimate nucleated cell counts. The protocol was immunoSEQ multiplex PCR, while the TCRdb copy is restricted to in-frame clones and leaves out a portion. The V and J calls and clone size are taken from that table; D and trimming were inferred from the DNA. This sample has approximately 220,000 clones, with 80% to 90% found just once. The data are from a study of blood T cell repertoires in COVID-19. Background on the study: Material from acute and convalescent COVID-19 was sourced from the United States, Italy and Spain. Sources were T cells, B-cell-depleted T cells, or PBMCs; the material itself was cDNA or gDNA.

The sample taken for sequencing was peripheral blood. This chain joins TRBV18 and TRBJ1-2; TRBD1 matches at 9 bases. The clonotype was recovered from a woman aged 55-70 years who had recovered from COVID-19. This chain's CDR3 is CASSAGTGWDYGYTF. CDR3 DNA: TGTGCCAGCTCGGCCGGGACAGGGTGGGACTATGGCTACACCTTC.